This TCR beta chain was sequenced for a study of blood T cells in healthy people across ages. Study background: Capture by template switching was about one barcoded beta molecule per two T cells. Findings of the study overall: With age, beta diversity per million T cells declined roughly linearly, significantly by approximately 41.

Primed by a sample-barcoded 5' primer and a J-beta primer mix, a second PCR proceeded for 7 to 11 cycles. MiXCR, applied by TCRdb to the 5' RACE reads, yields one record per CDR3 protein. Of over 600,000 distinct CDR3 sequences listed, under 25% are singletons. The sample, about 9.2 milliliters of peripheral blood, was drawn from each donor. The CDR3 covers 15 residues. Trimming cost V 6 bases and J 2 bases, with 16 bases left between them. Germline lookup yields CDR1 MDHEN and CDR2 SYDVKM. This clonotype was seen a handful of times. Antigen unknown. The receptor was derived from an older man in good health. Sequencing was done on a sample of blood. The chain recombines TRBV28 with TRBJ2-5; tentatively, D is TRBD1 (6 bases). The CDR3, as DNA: TGTGCCAGCAGAACAGGGCGTAACTTTCAAGAGACCCAGTACTTC. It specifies CASRTGRNFQETQYF.